This entry features one TCR beta chain sequence. This sample was taken from a study of T cell changes during pregnancy in multiple sclerosis. Only in-frame clones appear in the TCRdb table, and some are missing; sequencing was by immunoSEQ multiplex PCR. The sample has some 100,000 clones, roughly nine tenths seen once. Looked up from germline, CDR1 is SQVTM and CDR2 is ANQGSEA. V was pared by 6 bases and J by 6 bases, with 11 bases of the junction left unmatched. CDR3 size: 14 residues. The receptor was derived from a female donor with multiple sclerosis, enrolled in a pregnancy study. The sample here was peripheral blood, taken in the second trimester of pregnancy. This sequence joins TRBV29-1 and TRBJ1-2, with 9 bases aligning to TRBD1. In DNA, the CDR3 is TGCAGCGTCTTAACGGGACAGGGTTTCCATGGCTACACCTTC. Residues: CSVLTGQGFHGYTF. Based on the CDR3 plus reference TRBV29-1 and TRBJ1-2, the full variable domain is SAVISQKPSRDICQRGTSLTIQCQVDSQVTMMFWYRQQPGQSLTLIATANQGSEATYESGFVIDKFPISRPNLTFSTLTVSNMSPEDSSIYLCSVLTGQGFHGYTFGSGTRLTVV.